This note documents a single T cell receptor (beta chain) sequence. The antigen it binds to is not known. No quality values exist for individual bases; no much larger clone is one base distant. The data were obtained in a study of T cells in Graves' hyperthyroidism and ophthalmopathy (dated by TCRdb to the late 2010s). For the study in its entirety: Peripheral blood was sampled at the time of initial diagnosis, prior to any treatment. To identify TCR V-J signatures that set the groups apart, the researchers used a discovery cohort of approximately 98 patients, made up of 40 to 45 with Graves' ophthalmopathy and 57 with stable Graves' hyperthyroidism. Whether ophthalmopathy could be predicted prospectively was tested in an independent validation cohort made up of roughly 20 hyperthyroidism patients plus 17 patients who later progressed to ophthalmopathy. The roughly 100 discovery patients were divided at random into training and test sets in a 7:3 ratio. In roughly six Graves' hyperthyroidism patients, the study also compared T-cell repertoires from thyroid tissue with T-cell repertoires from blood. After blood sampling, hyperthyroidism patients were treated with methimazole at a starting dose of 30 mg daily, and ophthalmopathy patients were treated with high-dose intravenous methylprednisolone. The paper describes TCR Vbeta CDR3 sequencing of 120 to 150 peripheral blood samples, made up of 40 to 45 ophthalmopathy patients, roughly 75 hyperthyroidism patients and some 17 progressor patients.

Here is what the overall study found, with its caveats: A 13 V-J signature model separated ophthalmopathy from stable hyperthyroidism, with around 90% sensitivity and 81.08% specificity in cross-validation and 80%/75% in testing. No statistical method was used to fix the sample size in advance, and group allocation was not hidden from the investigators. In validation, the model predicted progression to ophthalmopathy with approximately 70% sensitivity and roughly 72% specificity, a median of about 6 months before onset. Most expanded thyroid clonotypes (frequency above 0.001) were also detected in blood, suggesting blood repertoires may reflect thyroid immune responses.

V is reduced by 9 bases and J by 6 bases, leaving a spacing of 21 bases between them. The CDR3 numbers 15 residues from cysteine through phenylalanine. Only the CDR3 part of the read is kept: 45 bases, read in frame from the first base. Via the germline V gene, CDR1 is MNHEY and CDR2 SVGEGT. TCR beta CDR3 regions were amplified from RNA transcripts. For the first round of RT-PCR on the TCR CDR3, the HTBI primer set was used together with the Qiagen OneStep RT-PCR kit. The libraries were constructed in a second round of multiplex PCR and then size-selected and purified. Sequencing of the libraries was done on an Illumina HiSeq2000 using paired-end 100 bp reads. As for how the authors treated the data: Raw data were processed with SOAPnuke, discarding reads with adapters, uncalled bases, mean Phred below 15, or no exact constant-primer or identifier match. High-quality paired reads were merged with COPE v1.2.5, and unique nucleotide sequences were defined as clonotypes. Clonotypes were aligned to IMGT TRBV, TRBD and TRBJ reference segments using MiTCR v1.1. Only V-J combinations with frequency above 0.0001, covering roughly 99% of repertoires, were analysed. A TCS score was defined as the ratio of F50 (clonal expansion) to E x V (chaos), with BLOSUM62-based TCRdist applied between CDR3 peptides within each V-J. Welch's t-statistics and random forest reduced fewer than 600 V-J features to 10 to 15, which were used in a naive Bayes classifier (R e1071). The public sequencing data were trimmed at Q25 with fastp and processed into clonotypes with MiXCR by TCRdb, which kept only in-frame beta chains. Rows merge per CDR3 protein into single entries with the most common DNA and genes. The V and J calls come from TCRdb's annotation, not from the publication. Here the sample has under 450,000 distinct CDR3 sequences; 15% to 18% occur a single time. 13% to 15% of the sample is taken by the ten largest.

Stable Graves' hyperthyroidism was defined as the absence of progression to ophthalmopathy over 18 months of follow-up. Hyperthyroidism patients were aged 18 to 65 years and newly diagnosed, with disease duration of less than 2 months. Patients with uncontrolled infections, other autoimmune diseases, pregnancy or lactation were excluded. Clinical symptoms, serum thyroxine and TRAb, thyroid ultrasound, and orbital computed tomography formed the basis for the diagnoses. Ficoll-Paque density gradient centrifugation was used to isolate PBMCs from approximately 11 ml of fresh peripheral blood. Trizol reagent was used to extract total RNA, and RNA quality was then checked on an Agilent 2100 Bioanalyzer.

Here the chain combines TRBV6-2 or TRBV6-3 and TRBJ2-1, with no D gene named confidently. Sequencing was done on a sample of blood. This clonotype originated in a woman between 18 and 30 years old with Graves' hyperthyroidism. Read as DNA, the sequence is TGTGCCAGTTCGATAGGCCTCGTGTTATCCAATGAGCAGTTCTTC. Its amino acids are CASSIGLVLSNEQFF.